This T cell receptor beta chain derives from a study of shared clonotypes between healthy human individuals. Study-wide background: Researchers drew samples from a couple of women and three men aged 18 to 49.

Germline CDR1 is SGHDT and CDR2 is YYEEEE. The length of the CDR3 is 14 residues. Deletions cut 0 bases from V and 4 bases from J, with 7 bases between. Some clones are missing from TCRdb's copy, which holds only in-frame ones; the method was immunoSEQ multiplex PCR. The sample consists of about 2.4 million clones, over 85% of them appearing once. A few counts support this clone. Sequenced sample: naive CD4+ T cells from PBMCs. Indicated subset: CD45RA+ positively selected. V and J are TRBV5-6 and TRBJ2-2; D might be TRBD2 (5 bases). The clonotype originates from a man younger than 35 in good health. Some clones in this sample may be carry-over from other donors' samples. CDR3 DNA sequence: TGTGCCAGCAGCTTGGCCGGAGGCACCGGGGAGCTGTTTTTT. Translation gives CASSLAGGTGELFF.